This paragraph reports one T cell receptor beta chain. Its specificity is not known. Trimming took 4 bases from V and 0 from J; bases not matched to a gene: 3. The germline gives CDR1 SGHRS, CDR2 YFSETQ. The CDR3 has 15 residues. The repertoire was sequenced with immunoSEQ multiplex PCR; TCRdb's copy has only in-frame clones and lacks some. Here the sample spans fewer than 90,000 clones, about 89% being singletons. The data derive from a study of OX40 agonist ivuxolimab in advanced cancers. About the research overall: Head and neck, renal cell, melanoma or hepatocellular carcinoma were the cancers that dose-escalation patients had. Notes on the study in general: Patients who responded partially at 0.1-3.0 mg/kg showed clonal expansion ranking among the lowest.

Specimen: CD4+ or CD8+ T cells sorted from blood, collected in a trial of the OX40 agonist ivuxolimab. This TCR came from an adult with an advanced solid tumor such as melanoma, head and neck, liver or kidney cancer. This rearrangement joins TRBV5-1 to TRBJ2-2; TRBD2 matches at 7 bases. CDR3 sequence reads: CASSPRGANTGELFF. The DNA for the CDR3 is TGCGCCAGCAGCCCCCGGGGGGCGAACACCGGGGAGCTGTTTTTT.